This paragraph covers one T cell receptor beta chain sequence. This record comes from a study of control samples from healthy donors and cancer patients. Germline assignment: CDR1 MNHEY and CDR2 SVGEGT. The CDR3 spans 15 residues. The V gene end was trimmed by 6 bases and the J gene end by 2 bases; junction bases not matched to a gene: 9. The table came from immunoSEQ multiplex PCR; TCRdb's copy has only in-frame clones and leaves some out. The sample consists of some 100,000 clones, over 60% of them appearing once. Sequenced material: blood. This chain connects TRBV6-2 or TRBV6-3 to TRBJ2-5; 7 bases are shared with TRBD2. The sequence came from a woman between 25 and 40 years old in good health. For the CDR3, the DNA is TGTGCCAGCAGCCCCACTTTGGGGGGGCAAGAGACCCAGTACTTC. Translation gives CASSPTLGGQETQYF.